The next 32 T cell receptor beta chains were all read from a single sample in a study of radiation and T cells in renal cell carcinoma. Data came from immunoSEQ multiplex PCR; TCRdb stores just in-frame clones and leaves some out. The top ten clones hold about 4% of a sample with about 160,000 clones, less than 90% of them seen once. Time point specified: baseline pretreatment blood. Treatment given: 15 Gy SBRT to primary tumor, nephrectomy 4 weeks later. This specimen consisted of blood, obtained from a patient whose treatment included radiotherapy and nephrectomy. The origin of the receptors is a woman in her seventies with renal cell carcinoma.

The chain recombines TRBV18 with TRBJ1-3, with no clear D. V gave up 2 bases and J gave up 0 bases, with 17 bases separating them. This CDR3 has 18 amino acids. The V gene's germline CDR1 is KGHSH and CDR2 LQKENI. The CDR3 region has the DNA TGTGCCAGCTCACCAAGGATCGATGCGCTTTACTCTGGAAACACCATATATTTT. It encodes CASSPRIDALYSGNTIYF.

CDR3 sequence reads: CASSLAVGQPVRDIQYF. DNA for the CDR3: TGTGCCAGCAGCTTGGCCGTCGGGCAGCCGGTGAGAGACATTCAGTACTTC. The chain couples TRBV5-6 to TRBJ2-4; D uncertain. The CDR3 runs 17 residues. Germline assignment: CDR1 SGHDT and CDR2 YYEEEE. The V and J ends lost 0 bases and 8 bases respectively, with 21 bases between them.

The chain has TRBV15 and TRBJ2-4; D gene ambiguous. The CDR3 contains 18 residues. In germline, CDR1 is LNHNV, CDR2 YYDKDF (reference sequence). The V gene lost 0 bases and the J gene lost 0 bases, with 15 bases spanning the gap. CDR3 in DNA: TGTGCCACCAGCAGAGAGCGCGCCAGTGCCATAGCCAAAAACATTCAGTACTTC. Its translation is CATSRERASAIAKNIQYF.

The V and J genes are TRBV5-4 and TRBJ2-3; D not certain. Looked up from germline, CDR1 is SGHNT and CDR2 is YYREEE (reference sequence). The length of the CDR3 is 13 residues. Trimming cost V 4 bases and J 0 bases, with 6 bases left between them. CDR3 in DNA: TGTGCCAGCAGCGCTAAGAGCACAGATACGCAGTATTTT. Its protein product is CASSAKSTDTQYF.

The genes are TRBV10-3 and TRBJ2-7, with a weak D call TRBD2 (6 bases). CDR1 and CDR2 (germline): ENHRY, SYGVKD. Deletions cut 4 bases from V and 3 bases from J, with 10 bases between. The CDR3 runs to 13 residues. The CDR3 DNA is TGTGCCATCAGTGCCTCCGGGAGCTACGAGCAGTACTTC. As protein: CAISASGSYEQYF.

The chain combines TRBV7-2 with TRBJ2-2; no reliable D call. Germline V gene sequence: CDR1 SGHTA, CDR2 FQGNSA. V lost 5 bases to trimming and J lost 6 bases, with 16 bases between them. The CDR3 spans 15 residues. DNA for the CDR3: TGTGCCAGCAGCAACCCCCTGGTCTGGGCCGGGGAGCTGTTTTTT. This encodes CASSNPLVWAGELFF.

The V call is TRBV2, the J call TRBJ1-2, with D possibly matching TRBD1 (6 bases). Germline CDR1 and CDR2: SNHLY and FYNNEI. Trimming cost V 8 bases and J 7 bases, with 11 bases left between them. The CDR3 sequence is 11 residues long. The CDR3 DNA sequence: TGTGCCAGCGCAGAACAGGGTGGCTACACCTTC. This translates into CASAEQGGYTF.

The chain employs TRBV7-2 and TRBJ2-7; 8 bases line up with TRBD1. Germline CDR1 reads SGHTA; CDR2 reads FQGNSA. With V trimmed by 5 bases and J by 5 bases, 14 bases remained unmatched. The CDR3 runs to 16 residues. The DNA for the CDR3 is TGTGCCAGCAGCCCTCGACAGGGGATTGTAAAGGACGAGCAGTACTTC. Its protein is CASSPRQGIVKDEQYF.

This clone has just one count. The same CDR3 can be traced to other DNA sequences in this sample. V usage is TRBV28 and J usage is TRBJ1-2, with 9 bases that match TRBD1. V gave up 4 bases and J gave up 2 bases; unmatched junction bases: 5. The V gene's germline CDR1 is MDHEN and CDR2 SYDVKM. The CDR3 is made up of 15 amino acids. The CDR3 DNA reads TGTGCCAGCAGTTCCCCCGGGACAGGGAACTATGGCTACACCTTC. Protein sequence: CASSSPGTGNYGYTF.

This chain joins TRBV6-6 and TRBJ2-3; D is perhaps TRBD2 (7 bases). Trimming shortened V by 2 bases and J by 5 bases, and 14 bases separated the two germline ends. Per germline, CDR1 MNHNY and CDR2 SVGAGI (reference sequence). The CDR3 consists of 15 residues. Here the CDR3 reads CASSYEGGQIDTQYF. The CDR3 DNA sequence: TGTGCCAGCAGTTACGAGGGGGGGCAGATAGATACGCAGTATTTT.

With respect to this clone: A junction boundary mismatches the germline segment, possibly from a read error. This chain links TRBV27 with TRBJ2-2; maybe TRBD2 (6 bases). Per germline, CDR1 MNHEY and CDR2 SMNVEV (reference sequence). The CDR3 length is 15 residues. CDR3 sequence (DNA): TGTGCCAGCAGTCCCCAACCGCAGGGTCCCGGGGGGCTGTTTTTT. This encodes CASSPQPQGPGGLFF.

Here the CDR3 reads CSVEGGQGREKLFF. CDR3 sequence (DNA): TGCAGCGTTGAAGGGGGACAGGGGCGTGAAAAACTGTTTTTT. The chain is built from TRBV29-1 and TRBJ1-4; 10 positions match TRBD1. CDR1 is SQVTM and CDR2 is ANQGSEA in the germline V gene. Losses at the gene ends were 1 base for V and 7 bases for J; bases not matched to a gene: 3. The CDR3 loop spans 14 amino acids. Together with reference TRBV29-1 and TRBJ1-4, the CDR3 gives the full variable domain: SAVISQKPSRDICQRGTSLTIQCQVDSQVTMMFWYRQQPGQSLTLIATANQGSEATYESGFVIDKFPISRPNLTFSTLTVSNMSPEDSSIYLCSVEGGQGREKLFFGSGTQLSVL.

This chain connects TRBV5-6 to TRBJ1-2; 7 bases are shared with TRBD1. CDR1 and CDR2 from the germline V gene are SGHDT and YYEEEE. The CDR3 has 12 residues. Trimming took 0 bases from V and 14 from J; bases not matched to a gene: 7. The CDR3 coding sequence is TGTGCCAGCAGCTTGGCTCGACAGGGTCAGACCTTC. Protein: CASSLARQGQTF. The whole variable domain, remainder taken from reference TRBV5-6 and TRBJ1-2, is DAGVTQSPTHLIKTRGQQVTLRCSPKSGHDTVSWYQQALGQGPQFIFQYYEEEERQRGNFPDRFSGHQFPNYSSELNVNALLLGDSALYLCASSLARQGQTFGSGTRLTVV.

The rearrangement joins TRBV18 to TRBJ1-4, with D possibly matching TRBD1 (6 bases). Trimming took off 3 bases at V and 0 bases at J, with 11 bases between the two ends. The CDR3 loop spans 16 amino acids. Germline V gene sequence: CDR1 KGHSH, CDR2 LQKENI. In DNA form, the CDR3 reads TGTGCCAGCTCACCGAGGACAGTTGCAACTAATGAAAAACTGTTTTTT. Protein sequence: CASSPRTVATNEKLFF.

This chain uses TRBV19 with TRBJ2-5, with TRBD2 matching 8 bases. The CDR3 has 14 amino acids. Germline CDR1 reads LNHDA; CDR2 reads SQIVND (reference sequence). V lost 9 bases to trimming and J lost 0 bases; unmatched junction nucleotides: 6. CDR3 residues: CASGSGGYQETQYF. CDR3 bases: TGTGCCAGCGGCTCGGGGGGGTACCAAGAGACCCAGTACTTC.

This clone was seen a handful of times. This rearrangement joins TRBV5-4 to TRBJ2-7; D is tentatively TRBD1 or TRBD2 (5 bases each). In germline, CDR1 is SGHNT, CDR2 YYREEE (reference sequence). The V end was cut by 4 bases, the J end by 0 bases, with 14 bases between. This CDR3 has 15 amino acids. DNA for the CDR3: TGTGCCAGCAGCCCCGTCGGGACGAGCTCCTACGAGCAGTACTTC. This translates into CASSPVGTSSYEQYF.

V is TRBV9 and J is TRBJ1-2, with 8 bases aligning to TRBD1. J was trimmed by 6 bases and V by 4 bases; bases with no gene match: 5. The CDR3 spans 13 residues. Germline-derived CDR1 and CDR2 are SGDLS and YYNGEE. The CDR3 loop is CASSPRTGHGYTF. The DNA of the CDR3 is TGTGCCAGCAGCCCCCGGACAGGGCATGGCTACACCTTC.

The genes are TRBV4-2 and TRBJ2-7; 7 bases align to TRBD1. The CDR3 length is 16 residues. Germline V lookup: CDR1 LGHNA, CDR2 YNFKEQ. Losses at the gene ends were 3 bases for V and 0 bases for J; bases not matched to a gene: 8. The CDR3 DNA is TGTGCCAGCAGCCAGTCCGGGACAGCGAGCTCCTACGAGCAGTACTTC. Protein product: CASSQSGTASSYEQYF.

The J gene is TRBJ1-4, the V gene TRBV21-1; the table names TRBD1, a call not compared with the DNA. TRBV21-1 constitutes a pseudogene. The CDR3 covers 16 residues. The CDR3 loop reads CASSKPQQLNNEKLFF. Written as DNA, the CDR3 is TGTGCCAGCAGCAAACCCCAACAGCTTAATAATGAAAAACTGTTTTTT.

The V call is TRBV27, the J call TRBJ1-6, with 7 positions matching TRBD1. In germline, CDR1 is MNHEY, CDR2 SMNVEV (reference sequence). The CDR3 runs to 16 residues. The junction had 4 bases not matched to a gene; V was cut back by 4 bases and J by 1 base. CDR3 bases: TGTGCCAGCAGTTCAGGGGGGGCATCCTATAATTCACCCCTCCACTTT. Protein product: CASSSGGASYNSPLHF.

The V call is TRBV5-1, the J call TRBJ1-2; tentative D call: TRBD1 (6 bases). The CDR3 has 14 amino acids. Germline V gene data show CDR1 as SGHRS and CDR2 as YFSETQ. Trimming cost V 4 bases and J 2 bases, with 12 bases left between them. This CDR3 reads CASSIDRLNYGYTF. CDR3 DNA sequence: TGCGCCAGCAGCATCGACAGGTTGAACTATGGCTACACCTTC.

In nucleotides, the CDR3 is TGCGCCAGCAGCCCAATTCGCCCCGGGGGCGATTCACCCCTCCACTTT. Amino acids: CASSPIRPGGDSPLHF. The V and J genes are TRBV5-1 and TRBJ1-6; D possibly corresponds to TRBD1 (6 bases). The CDR3 loop spans 16 amino acids. Germline values: CDR1 SGHRS, CDR2 YFSETQ. The V end was cut by 4 bases, the J end by 8 bases, with 19 bases between.

This chain uses TRBV2 with TRBJ1-6, with 7 nucleotides matching TRBD1. V dropped 6 bases and J dropped 7; count of bases not matched to a gene: 3. The CDR3 totals 13 residues. Germline CDR1 and CDR2: SNHLY and FYNNEI. CDR3 residues: CASRETGNSPLHF. CDR3 DNA: TGTGCCAGCAGGGAGACAGGGAATTCACCCCTCCACTTT.

DNA for the CDR3: TGTGCCAGCCAATATACAGGGGGCTCTGGGGCCAACGTCCTGACTTTC. This codes for CASQYTGGSGANVLTF. The chain carries TRBV25-1 and TRBJ2-6; 8 nucleotides align to TRBD1. CDR3 length: 16 amino acids. In germline, CDR1 is MGHDK, CDR2 SYGVNS. V shed 8 bases and J 0 bases; nucleotides not matched to a gene: 6. The whole variable domain, remainder taken from reference TRBV25-1 and TRBJ2-6, is EADIYQTPRYLVIGTGKKITLECSQTMGHDKMYWYQQDPGMELHLIHYSYGVNSTEKGDLSSESTVSRIRTEHFPLTLESARPSHTSQYLCASQYTGGSGANVLTFGAGSRLTVL.

J is TRBJ1-1 and V is TRBV6-1, with TRBD1 as a possible D gene (5 bases). V lost 3 bases and J 5 bases, leaving 16 bases between the germline ends. The germline V gene has CDR1 MNHNS and CDR2 SASEGT. This CDR3 has 15 residues. The DNA for the CDR3 is TGTGCCAGCAGTGACCCACAGGAGAGAGTGACTGAAGCTTTCTTT. The encoded protein is CASSDPQERVTEAFF.

The rearrangement links TRBV4-1 to TRBJ1-2; weak D call: TRBD1 (5 bases). Germline loops: CDR1 MGHRA, CDR2 YSYEKL. V lost 1 base and J 1 base, leaving 13 bases between the germline ends. The CDR3 loop spans 16 amino acids. The CDR3 nucleotides read TGCGCCAGCAGCCAAGTGGCTCGGCAGGGTAACTATGGCTACACCTTC. It is translated as CASSQVARQGNYGYTF.

The rearrangement links TRBV27 to TRBJ2-7, with 7 bases fitting TRBD1. CDR1 MNHEY and CDR2 SMNVEV come from the germline V gene (reference sequence). Losses at the gene ends were 6 bases for V and 0 bases for J; bases not matched to a gene: 11. The CDR3 spans 16 residues. CDR3: CASSRDRAAPSYEQYF. The CDR3 nucleotides are TGTGCCAGCAGCCGTGACAGGGCAGCCCCCTCCTACGAGCAGTACTTC.

This rearrangement joins TRBV7-9 to TRBJ2-1, with no clear D. Germline V lookup: CDR1 SEHNR, CDR2 FQNEAQ (reference sequence). CDR3 length: 12 amino acids. V was shortened by 5 bases and J by 5 bases, with 7 bases between the two germline ends. As DNA, the CDR3 is TGTGCCAGCAGCCTCCAGGACAATGAGCAGTTCTTC. As protein: CASSLQDNEQFF.

The V and J genes are TRBV11-2 and TRBJ2-2; 7 nucleotides align to TRBD1. The V gene's germline CDR1 is SGHAT and CDR2 FQNNGV. This CDR3 contains 15 residues. The junction had 1 base not matched to a gene; V was cut back by 1 base and J by 2 bases. CDR3 amino acids: CASSLGQGNTGELFF. DNA of the CDR3: TGTGCCAGCAGCTTAGGACAGGGTAACACCGGGGAGCTGTTTTTT.

There are a few counts of this clone. V usage is TRBV29-1 and J usage is TRBJ1-1, with 8 nucleotides matching TRBD1. In germline, CDR1 is SQVTM, CDR2 ANQGSEA. V lost 3 bases to trimming and J lost 3 bases; unmatched junction nucleotides: 6. The CDR3 length is 14 residues. The CDR3, as DNA: TGCAGCGTTGAGAACAGGGGGGTTGACACTGAAGCTTTCTTT. This sequence encodes CSVENRGVDTEAFF.

V usage is TRBV19 and J usage is TRBJ2-3; the D is unclear. Germline-derived CDR1 and CDR2 are LNHDA and SQIVND (reference sequence). V lost 4 bases, J lost 2 bases, and 7 bases lay in between. CDR3 length equals 13 residues. CDR3 in DNA: TGTGCCAGTAGTAGGCTGAACACAGATACGCAGTATTTT. Translated, it gives CASSRLNTDTQYF. The full variable domain, in which reference TRBV19 and TRBJ2-3 provide the parts outside the CDR3, is DGGITQSPKYLFRKEGQNVTLSCEQNLNHDAMYWYRQDPGQGLRLIYYSQIVNDFQKGDIAEGYSVSREKKESFPLTVTSAQKNPTAFYLCASSRLNTDTQYFGPGTRLTVL.

This rearrangement joins TRBV5-1 to TRBJ2-7, with unresolved D. The CDR3 runs to 15 residues. Germline values: CDR1 SGHRS, CDR2 YFSETQ. V dropped 0 bases and J dropped 2 bases, with 12 bases sitting between them. Written as DNA, the CDR3 is TGCGCCAGCAGCTTGGTGTCTTCCTGGGCCTACGAGCAGTACTTC. This translates into CASSLVSSWAYEQYF. Based on the CDR3 plus reference TRBV5-1 and TRBJ2-7, the full variable domain is KAGVTQTPRYLIKTRGQQVTLSCSPISGHRSVSWYQQTPGQGLQFLFEYFSETQRNKGNFPGRFSGRQFSNSRSEMNVSTLELGDSALYLCASSLVSSWAYEQYFGPGTRLTVT.